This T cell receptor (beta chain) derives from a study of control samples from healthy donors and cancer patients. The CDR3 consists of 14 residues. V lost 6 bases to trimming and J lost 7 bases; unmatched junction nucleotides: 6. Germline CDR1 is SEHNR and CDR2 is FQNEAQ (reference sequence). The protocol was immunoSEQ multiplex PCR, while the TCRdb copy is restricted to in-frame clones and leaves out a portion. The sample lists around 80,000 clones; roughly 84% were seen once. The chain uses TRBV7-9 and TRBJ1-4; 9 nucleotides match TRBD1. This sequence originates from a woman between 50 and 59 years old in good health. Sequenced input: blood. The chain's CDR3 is CASSGDRDIEKLFF. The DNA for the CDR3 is TGTGCCAGCAGTGGGGACAGGGATATTGAAAAACTGTTTTTT.